Presented here are 9 T cell receptor beta chains from one specimen sequenced in a study of PD-1 blockade in classical Hodgkin lymphoma. All patients experienced relapse after autologous stem cell transplantation, and brentuximab vedotin exposure was variable. The repertoire was sequenced with immunoSEQ multiplex PCR; TCRdb's copy has only in-frame clones and lacks some. The repertoire includes some 15,000 clones, about 83% of them detected once, and 20% to 25% sits in the top ten. Sequenced material: peripheral blood mononuclear cells (PBMCs), taken at baseline. These receptors all stem from a human donor with classical Hodgkin lymphoma.

V and J are TRBV27 and TRBJ2-7, with D possibly TRBD2 on 6 matching bases. This CDR3 has 13 residues. The ends were cut back, 4 bases at V and 1 base at J, with 8 bases in the middle. In germline, CDR1 is MNHEY, CDR2 SMNVEV (reference sequence). CDR3 bases: TGTGCCAGCAGTTCCGGGACTTCCTACGAGCAGTACTTC. This encodes CASSSGTSYEQYF.

J is TRBJ1-1 and V is TRBV5-1; a weak D match, TRBD1 (6 bases). Germline V gene sequence: CDR1 SGHRS, CDR2 YFSETQ. The CDR3 is 14 amino acids. Trimming stripped 4 bases from V and 1 base from J, with 11 bases between. In DNA, the CDR3 is TGCGCCAGCAGCCCGGACAGCGGGAACACTGAAGCTTTCTTT. Translation gives CASSPDSGNTEAFF.

This clone appeared once. The chain joins TRBV27 to TRBJ2-3, with 8 bases matching TRBD1. Germline V gene lookup returns CDR1 MNHEY and CDR2 SMNVEV (reference sequence). This CDR3 contains 13 residues. Trimming at V came to 6 bases and at J to 5 bases, leaving 4 bases not matched to a gene. The CDR3 DNA follows: TGTGCCAGCAGGACAGGGGCGCAAGATACGCAGTATTTT. Translation: CASRTGAQDTQYF.

CDR3 DNA sequence: TGTGCCAGCACTCTTGGGCAGGGGGTTTGGGAGACCCAGTACTTC. It yields the protein CASTLGQGVWETQYF. The chain uses TRBV5-6 and TRBJ2-5; 7 positions agree with TRBD1. CDR1 and CDR2 (germline): SGHDT, YYEEEE. Losses at the gene ends were 6 bases for V and 5 bases for J; bases not matched to a gene: 13. CDR3 size: 15 residues.

The chain employs TRBV27 and TRBJ2-2; D gene ambiguous. V was cut by 1 base and J by 0 bases, with 9 bases left in between. Germline V lookup: CDR1 MNHEY, CDR2 SMNVEV (reference sequence). The CDR3 covers 16 residues. The CDR3 DNA reads as TGTGCCAGCAGTTTATACGGTGGACCGAACACCGGGGAGCTGTTTTTT. This sequence encodes CASSLYGGPNTGELFF.

The gene calls are TRBV5-4 and TRBJ2-5, with TRBD2 identical over 8 bases. In germline, CDR1 is SGHNT, CDR2 YYREEE (reference sequence). The CDR3 runs to 15 residues. V was clipped by 0 bases and J by 4 bases; unmatched bases: 5. The DNA for the CDR3 is TGTGCCAGCAGCTTGGCCGGGGGGGGGTTAGAGACCCAGTACTTC. Translated, it gives CASSLAGGGLETQYF.

This chain connects TRBV18 to TRBJ2-1; D is perhaps TRBD1 or TRBD2 (6 bases each). Trimming removed 0 bases from V and 8 bases from J, with 11 bases in between. The CDR3 runs to 14 residues. The germline V gene encodes CDR1 KGHSH and CDR2 LQKENI. CDR3 coding DNA: TGTGCCAGCTCACCACCGAACGGGGGCTATGAGCAGTTCTTC. Translation: CASSPPNGGYEQFF. Filled out from reference TRBV18 and TRBJ2-1, the complete variable domain reads NAGVMQNPRHLVRRRGQEARLRCSPMKGHSHVYWYRQLPEEGLKFMVYLQKENIIDESGMPKERFSAEFPKEGPSILRIQQVVRGDSAAYFCASSPPNGGYEQFFGPGTRLTVL.

The CDR3 reads CASAGTDTQYF. CDR3 in DNA: TGTGCCAGTGCGGGCACAGATACGCAGTATTTT. J is TRBJ2-3 and V is TRBV19, with D unresolved. V lost 8 bases and J lost 1, with 4 bases in between. CDR1 and CDR2 (germline): LNHDA, SQIVND (reference sequence). The CDR3 extends over 11 amino acids.

The V call is TRBV7-9, the J call TRBJ1-4, with a possible D match to TRBD1 (5 bases). The CDR3 contains 12 residues. V lost 5 bases, J lost 12 bases, and 13 bases lay in between. Germline V gene lookup returns CDR1 SEHNR and CDR2 FQNEAQ (reference sequence). The CDR3 bases are TGTGCCAGCAGCGGAGTGGGGGGGGAACTGTTTTTT. Protein sequence: CASSGVGGELFF.